This note documents a single T cell receptor beta chain sequence. A read error may account for a junction end that differs from germline. Primed by a sample-barcoded 5' primer and a J-beta primer mix, a second PCR proceeded for about 7 to 12 cycles. From the 5' RACE reads, TCRdb called clonotypes with MiXCR, one entry per CDR3 protein. This sample carries hundreds of thousands of distinct CDR3 sequences, about half of them seen once, and the ten largest clones take 30% to 40%. This record comes from a study of blood T cells in healthy people across ages. Germline-derived CDR1 and CDR2 are SGHRS and YFSETQ. The CDR3 extends over 15 amino acids. Peripheral blood samples of 9.5 to 10 milliliters were drawn from each donor.

The chain employs TRBV5-1 and TRBJ2-4; 9 positions match TRBD1. Judging by the DNA end, TRBJ2-7 fits better; the J call may be wrong. Sequenced: blood. The receptor was isolated from a woman aged 60-75 years in good health. Here the CDR3 DNA reads TGCACCAGCAGCCGTCCGGGACAGGGTCAATACGAGCAGTACTTC. It translates to CTSSRPGQGQYEQYF.